These 3 T cell receptor beta chains were sequenced from one sample in a study of T cells in Graves' hyperthyroidism and ophthalmopathy. TCR beta CDR3 region amplification was performed from RNA transcripts. First-round RT-PCR of the TCR CDR3 relied on the HTBI primer set. TCRdb re-called the multiplex PCR reads with MiXCR, one entry per CDR3 protein. The table has approximately 710,000 distinct CDR3 sequences, roughly 17% seen once. Sequencing was performed on blood. Source of these receptors: a man in his forties or fifties with Graves' hyperthyroidism.

This rearrangement joins TRBV7-9 to TRBJ1-1; TRBD1 matches 8 bases. The germline CDR1 and CDR2 sequences are SEHNR and FQNEAQ (reference sequence). The trim removed 8 bases at V and 1 base at J, leaving 3 bases unmatched. The CDR3 length is 13 residues. CDR3 in amino acids: CASGDRSNTEAFF. The CDR3 coding sequence is TGTGCCAGCGGGGACAGGTCGAACACTGAAGCTTTCTTT.

The gene calls are TRBV6-1 and TRBJ2-2; no firm D call. The CDR3 contains 14 residues. V shed 8 bases and J shed 2 bases, with 12 bases lying between them. Germline V lookup: CDR1 MNHNS, CDR2 SASEGT. CDR3 residues: CASGAPPNTGELFF. CDR3 sequence (DNA): TGTGCCAGCGGTGCGCCTCCTAACACCGGGGAGCTGTTTTTT.

A few counts support this clonotype. V usage is TRBV3-1 and J usage is TRBJ2-3; 10 bases line up with TRBD2. This CDR3 spans 16 amino acids. The V segment lost 0 bases and the J segment 9 bases; nucleotides outside the gene matches: 9. Germline assignment: CDR1 LGHDT and CDR2 YNNKEL (reference sequence). As DNA, the CDR3 is TGTGCCAGCAGCCAAGATCTTCTAGCGGGAGATGGAACGCAGTATTTT. It is translated as CASSQDLLAGDGTQYF.